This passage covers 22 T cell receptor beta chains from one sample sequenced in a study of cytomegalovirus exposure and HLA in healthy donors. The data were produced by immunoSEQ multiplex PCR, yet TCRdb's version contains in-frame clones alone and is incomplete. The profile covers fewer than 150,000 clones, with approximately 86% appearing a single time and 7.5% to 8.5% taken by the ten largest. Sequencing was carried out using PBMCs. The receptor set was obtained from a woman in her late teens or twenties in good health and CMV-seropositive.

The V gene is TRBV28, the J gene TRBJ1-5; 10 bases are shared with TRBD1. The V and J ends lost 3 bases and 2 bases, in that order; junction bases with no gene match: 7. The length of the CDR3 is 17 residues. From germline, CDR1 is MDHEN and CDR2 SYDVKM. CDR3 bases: TGTGCCAGCAGTTTGGGGGACAGGGGTTCCGGCAATCAGCCCCAGCATTTT. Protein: CASSLGDRGSGNQPQHF. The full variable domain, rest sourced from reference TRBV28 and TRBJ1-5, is DVKVTQSSRYLVKRTGEKVFLECVQDMDHENMFWYRQDPGLGLRLIYFSYDVKMKEKGDIPEGYSVSREKKERFSLILESASTNQTSMYLCASSLGDRGSGNQPQHFGDGTRLSIL.

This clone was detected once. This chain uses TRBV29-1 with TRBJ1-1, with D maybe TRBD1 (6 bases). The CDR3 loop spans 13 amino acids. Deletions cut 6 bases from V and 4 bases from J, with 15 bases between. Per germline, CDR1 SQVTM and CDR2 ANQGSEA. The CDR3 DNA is TGCAGCGTGGATACAGGGTTTGGCACTGAAGCTTTCTTT. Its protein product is CSVDTGFGTEAFF. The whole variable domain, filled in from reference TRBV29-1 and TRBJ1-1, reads SAVISQKPSRDICQRGTSLTIQCQVDSQVTMMFWYRQQPGQSLTLIATANQGSEATYESGFVIDKFPISRPNLTFSTLTVSNMSPEDSSIYLCSVDTGFGTEAFFGQGTRLTVV.

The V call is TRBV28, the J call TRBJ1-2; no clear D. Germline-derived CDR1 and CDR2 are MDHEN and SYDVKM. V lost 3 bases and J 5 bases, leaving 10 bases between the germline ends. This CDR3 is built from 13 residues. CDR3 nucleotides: TGTGCCAGCAGTTTGGCGACGGGGTATGGCTACACCTTC. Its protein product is CASSLATGYGYTF.

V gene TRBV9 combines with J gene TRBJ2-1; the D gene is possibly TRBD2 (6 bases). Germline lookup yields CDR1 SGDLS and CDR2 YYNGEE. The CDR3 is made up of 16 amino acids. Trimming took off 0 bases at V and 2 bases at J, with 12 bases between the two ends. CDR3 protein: CASSVDGSGTYNEQFF. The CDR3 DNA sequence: TGTGCCAGCAGCGTAGACGGGAGTGGGACCTACAATGAGCAGTTCTTC. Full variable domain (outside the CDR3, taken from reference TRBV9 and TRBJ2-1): DSGVTQTPKHLITATGQRVTLRCSPRSGDLSVYWYQQSLDQGLQFLIQYYNGEERAKGNILERFSAQQFPDLHSELNLSSLELGDSALYFCASSVDGSGTYNEQFFGPGTRLTVL.

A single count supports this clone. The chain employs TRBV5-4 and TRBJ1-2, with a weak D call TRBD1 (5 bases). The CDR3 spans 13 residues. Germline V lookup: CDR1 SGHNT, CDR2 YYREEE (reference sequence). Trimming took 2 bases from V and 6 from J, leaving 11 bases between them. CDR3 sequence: CASSFPGYNGYTF. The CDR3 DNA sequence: TGTGCCAGCAGCTTTCCAGGGTATAATGGCTACACCTTC.

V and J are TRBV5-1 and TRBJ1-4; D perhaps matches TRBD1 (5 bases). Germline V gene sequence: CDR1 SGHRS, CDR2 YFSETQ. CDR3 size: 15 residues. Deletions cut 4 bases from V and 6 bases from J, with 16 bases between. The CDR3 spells CASSKGAGRYEKLFF. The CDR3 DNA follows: TGCGCCAGCAGCAAGGGAGCAGGGAGGTATGAAAAACTGTTTTTT. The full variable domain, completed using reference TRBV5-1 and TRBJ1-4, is KAGVTQTPRYLIKTRGQQVTLSCSPISGHRSVSWYQQTPGQGLQFLFEYFSETQRNKGNFPGRFSGRQFSNSRSEMNVSTLELGDSALYLCASSKGAGRYEKLFFGSGTQLSVL.

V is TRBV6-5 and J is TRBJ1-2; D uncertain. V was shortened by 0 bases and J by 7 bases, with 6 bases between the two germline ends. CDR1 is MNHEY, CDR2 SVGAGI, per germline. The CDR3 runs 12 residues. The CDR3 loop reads CASSYSSGGYTF. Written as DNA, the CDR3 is TGTGCCAGCAGTTACTCGAGTGGTGGCTACACCTTC.

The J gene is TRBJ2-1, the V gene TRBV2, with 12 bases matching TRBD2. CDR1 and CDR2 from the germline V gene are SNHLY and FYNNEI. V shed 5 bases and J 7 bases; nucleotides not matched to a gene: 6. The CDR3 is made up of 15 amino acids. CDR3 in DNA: TGTGCCAGCAGTCGGACTAGCGGGATGGGGAATGAGCAGTTCTTC. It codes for CASSRTSGMGNEQFF.

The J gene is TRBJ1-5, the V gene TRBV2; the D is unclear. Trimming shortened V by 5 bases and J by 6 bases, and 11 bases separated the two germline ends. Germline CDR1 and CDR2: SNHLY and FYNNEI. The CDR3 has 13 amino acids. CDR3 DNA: TGTGCCAGCAGTCCGGACGCGGGTCAGCCCCAGCATTTT. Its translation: CASSPDAGQPQHF.

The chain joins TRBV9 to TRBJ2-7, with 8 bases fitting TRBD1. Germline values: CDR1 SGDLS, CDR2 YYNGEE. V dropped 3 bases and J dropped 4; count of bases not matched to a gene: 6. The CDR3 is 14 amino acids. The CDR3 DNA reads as TGTGCCAGCAGCGCAGGACAGGGCGGGTACGAGCAGTACTTC. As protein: CASSAGQGGYEQYF.

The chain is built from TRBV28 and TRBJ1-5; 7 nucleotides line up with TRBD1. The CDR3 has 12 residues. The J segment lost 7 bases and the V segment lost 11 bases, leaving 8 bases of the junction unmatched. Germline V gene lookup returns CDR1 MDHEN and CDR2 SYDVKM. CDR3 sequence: CAGNRGRQPQHF. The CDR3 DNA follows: TGTGCCGGGAACAGGGGCAGGCAGCCCCAGCATTTT.

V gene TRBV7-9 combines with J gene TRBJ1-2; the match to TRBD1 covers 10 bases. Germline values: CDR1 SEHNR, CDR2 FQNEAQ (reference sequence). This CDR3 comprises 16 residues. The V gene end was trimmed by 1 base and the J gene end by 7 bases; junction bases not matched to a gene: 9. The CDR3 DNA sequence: TGTGCCAGCAGCTTAGGTCGGCGGGGACAGGGGAGTGGCTACACCTTC. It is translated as CASSLGRRGQGSGYTF. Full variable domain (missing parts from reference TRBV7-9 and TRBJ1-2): DTGVSQNPRHKITKRGQNVTFRCDPISEHNRLYWYRQTLGQGPEFLTYFQNEAQLEKSRLLSDRFSAERPKGSFSTLEIQRTEQGDSAMYLCASSLGRRGQGSGYTFGSGTRLTVV.

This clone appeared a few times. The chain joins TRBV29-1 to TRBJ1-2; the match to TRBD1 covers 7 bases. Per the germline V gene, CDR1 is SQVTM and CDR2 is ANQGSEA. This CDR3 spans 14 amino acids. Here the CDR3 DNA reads TGCAGATTGGACAGGATAACTTTCGGCTATGGCTACACCTTC. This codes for CRLDRITFGYGYTF. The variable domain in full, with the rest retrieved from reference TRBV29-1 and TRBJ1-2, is SAVISQKPSRDICQRGTSLTIQCQVDSQVTMMFWYRQQPGQSLTLIATANQGSEATYESGFVIDKFPISRPNLTFSTLTVSNMSPEDSSIYLCRLDRITFGYGYTFGSGTRLTVV.

CDR3 bases: TGTGCCAGCAGCTTGGCTTCCTCTCGGGCCGGGGAGCTGTTTTTT. Protein product: CASSLASSRAGELFF. This chain connects TRBV5-4 to TRBJ2-2; D unresolved. CDR1 SGHNT and CDR2 YYREEE come from the germline V gene (reference sequence). With 0 bases removed from V and 6 bases from J, the gap between germline ends came to 12 bases. The CDR3 loop spans 15 amino acids.

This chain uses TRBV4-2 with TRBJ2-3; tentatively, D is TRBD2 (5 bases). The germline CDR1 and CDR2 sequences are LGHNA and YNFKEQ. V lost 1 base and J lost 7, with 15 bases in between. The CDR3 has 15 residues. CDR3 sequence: CASSQALAVGNTQYF. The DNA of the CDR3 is TGTGCCAGCAGCCAAGCGCTAGCTGTAGGAAATACGCAGTATTTT.

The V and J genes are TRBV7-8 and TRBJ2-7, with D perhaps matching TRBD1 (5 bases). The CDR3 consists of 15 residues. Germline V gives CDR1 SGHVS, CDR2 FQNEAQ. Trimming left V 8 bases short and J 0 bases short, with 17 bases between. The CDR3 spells CASARTRAPSYEQYF. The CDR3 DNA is TGTGCCAGCGCACGGACAAGGGCCCCCTCCTACGAGCAGTACTTC.

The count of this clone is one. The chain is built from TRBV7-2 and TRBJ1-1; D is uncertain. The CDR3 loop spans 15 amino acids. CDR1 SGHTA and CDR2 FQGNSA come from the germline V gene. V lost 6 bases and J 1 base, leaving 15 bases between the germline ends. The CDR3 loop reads CASRPLNPRNTEAFF. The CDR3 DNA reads TGTGCCAGCAGACCCCTGAATCCTAGGAACACTGAAGCTTTCTTT.

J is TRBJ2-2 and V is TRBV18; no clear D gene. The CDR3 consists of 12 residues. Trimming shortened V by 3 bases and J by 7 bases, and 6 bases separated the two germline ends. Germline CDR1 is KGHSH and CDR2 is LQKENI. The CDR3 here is CASSPAGGELFF. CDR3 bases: TGTGCCAGCTCACCTGCCGGCGGGGAGCTGTTTTTT.

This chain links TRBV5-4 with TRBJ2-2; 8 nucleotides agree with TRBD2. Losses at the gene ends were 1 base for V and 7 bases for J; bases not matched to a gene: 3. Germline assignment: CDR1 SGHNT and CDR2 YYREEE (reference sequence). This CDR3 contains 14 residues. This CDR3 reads CASSLPGGDGELFF. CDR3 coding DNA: TGTGCCAGCAGCTTGCCGGGGGGGGACGGGGAGCTGTTTTTT.

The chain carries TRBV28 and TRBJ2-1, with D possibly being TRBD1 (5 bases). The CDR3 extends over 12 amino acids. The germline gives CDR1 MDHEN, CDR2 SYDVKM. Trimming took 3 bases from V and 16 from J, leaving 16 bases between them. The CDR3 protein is CASSLYRQLVFF. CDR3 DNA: TGTGCCAGCAGTTTGTATAGACAGTTAGTTTTCTTC.

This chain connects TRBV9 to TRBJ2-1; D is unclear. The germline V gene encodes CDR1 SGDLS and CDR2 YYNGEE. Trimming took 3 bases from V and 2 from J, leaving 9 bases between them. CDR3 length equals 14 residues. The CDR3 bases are TGTGCCAGCAGCGCCCTAGTTACCTACAATGAGCAGTTCTTC. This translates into CASSALVTYNEQFF.

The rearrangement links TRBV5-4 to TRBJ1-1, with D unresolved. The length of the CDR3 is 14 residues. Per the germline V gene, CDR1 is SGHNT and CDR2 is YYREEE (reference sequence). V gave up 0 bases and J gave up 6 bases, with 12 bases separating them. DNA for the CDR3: TGTGCCAGCAGCTTGGGGTTAGGAGGCCCTGAAGCTTTCTTT. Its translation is CASSLGLGGPEAFF. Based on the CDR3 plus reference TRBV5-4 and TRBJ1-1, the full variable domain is ETGVTQSPTHLIKTRGQQVTLRCSSQSGHNTVSWYQQALGQGPQFIFQYYREEENGRGNFPPRFSGLQFPNYSSELNVNALELDDSALYLCASSLGLGGPEAFFGQGTRLTVV.